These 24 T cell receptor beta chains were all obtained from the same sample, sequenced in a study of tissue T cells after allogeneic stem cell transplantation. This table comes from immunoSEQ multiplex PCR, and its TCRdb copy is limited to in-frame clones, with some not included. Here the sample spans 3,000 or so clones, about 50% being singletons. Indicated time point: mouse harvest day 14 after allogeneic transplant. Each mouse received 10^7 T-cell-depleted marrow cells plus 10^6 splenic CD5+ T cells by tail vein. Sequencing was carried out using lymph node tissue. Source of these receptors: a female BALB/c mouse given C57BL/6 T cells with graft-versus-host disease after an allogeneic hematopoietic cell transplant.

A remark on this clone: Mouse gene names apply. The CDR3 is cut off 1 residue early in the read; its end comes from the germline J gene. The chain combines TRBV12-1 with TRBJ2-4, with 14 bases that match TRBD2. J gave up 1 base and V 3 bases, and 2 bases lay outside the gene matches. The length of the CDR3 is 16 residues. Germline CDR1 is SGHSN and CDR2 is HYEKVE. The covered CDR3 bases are TGTGCCAGCTCTACGGGACTGGGGGGGCGTCAAAACACCTTGTAC. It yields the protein CASSTGLGGRQNTLY. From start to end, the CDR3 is CASSTGLGGRQNTLYF.

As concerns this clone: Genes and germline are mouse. CDR3 DNA (partial): TGTGCCAGCAGTATACGCCCGCGGGCATATGACCAGTAC. This gives the protein CASSIRPRAYDQY. The CDR3 in full is CASSIRPRAYDQYF. The chain is built from TRBV19 and TRBJ2-5; D ambiguous. The CDR3 is cut off 1 residue early in the read; its end comes from the germline J gene. Trimming removed 1 base at V and 11 bases at J, with 17 bases between. Germline V lookup: CDR1 FNHDT, CDR2 SITEND (reference sequence). This CDR3 region has 14 residues.

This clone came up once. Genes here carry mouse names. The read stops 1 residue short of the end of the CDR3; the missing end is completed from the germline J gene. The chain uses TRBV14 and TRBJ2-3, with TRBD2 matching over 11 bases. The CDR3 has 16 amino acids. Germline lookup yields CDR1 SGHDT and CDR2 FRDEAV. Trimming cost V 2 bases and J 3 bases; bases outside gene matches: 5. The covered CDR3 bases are TGTGCCAGCAGTTTAACTGGGGGGGCGCGAGCAGAAACGCTGTAT. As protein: CASSLTGGARAETLY. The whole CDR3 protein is CASSLTGGARAETLYF.

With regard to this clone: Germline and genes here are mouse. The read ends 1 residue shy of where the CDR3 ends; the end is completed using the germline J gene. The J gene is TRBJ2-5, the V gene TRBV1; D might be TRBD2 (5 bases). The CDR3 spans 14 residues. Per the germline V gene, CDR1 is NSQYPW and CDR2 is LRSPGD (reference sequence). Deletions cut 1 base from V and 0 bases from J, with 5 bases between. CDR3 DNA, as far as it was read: TGCACCTGCAGTGCAGGGACTAACCAAGACACCCAGTAC. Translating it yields CTCSAGTNQDTQY. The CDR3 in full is CTCSAGTNQDTQYF.

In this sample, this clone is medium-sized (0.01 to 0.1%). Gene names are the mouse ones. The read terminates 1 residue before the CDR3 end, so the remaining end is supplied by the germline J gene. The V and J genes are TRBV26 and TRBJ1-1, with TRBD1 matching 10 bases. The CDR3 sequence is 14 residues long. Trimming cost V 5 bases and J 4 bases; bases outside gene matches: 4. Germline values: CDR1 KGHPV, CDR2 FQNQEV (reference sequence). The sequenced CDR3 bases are TGTGCCAGCAGTGACAGGGGGCGGGCCACAGAAGTCTTC. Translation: CASSDRGRATEVF. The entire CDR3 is CASSDRGRATEVFF.

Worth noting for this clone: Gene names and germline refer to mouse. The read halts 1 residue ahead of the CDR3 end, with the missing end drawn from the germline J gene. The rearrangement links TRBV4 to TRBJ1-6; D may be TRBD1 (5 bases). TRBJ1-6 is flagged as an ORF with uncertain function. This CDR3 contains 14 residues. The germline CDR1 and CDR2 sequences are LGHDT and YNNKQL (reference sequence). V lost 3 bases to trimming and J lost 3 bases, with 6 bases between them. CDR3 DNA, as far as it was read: TGTGCCAGCAGCTACAGGGACTATAATTCGCCCCTCTAC. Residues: CASSYRDYNSPLY. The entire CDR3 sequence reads CASSYRDYNSPLYF.

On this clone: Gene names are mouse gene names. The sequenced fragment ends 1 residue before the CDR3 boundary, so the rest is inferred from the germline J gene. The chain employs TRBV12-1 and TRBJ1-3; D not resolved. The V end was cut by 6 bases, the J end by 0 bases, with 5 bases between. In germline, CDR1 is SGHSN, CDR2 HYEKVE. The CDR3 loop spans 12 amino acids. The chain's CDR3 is CASRASGNTLYF. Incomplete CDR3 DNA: TGTGCCAGCCGGGCTTCTGGAAATACGCTCTAT.

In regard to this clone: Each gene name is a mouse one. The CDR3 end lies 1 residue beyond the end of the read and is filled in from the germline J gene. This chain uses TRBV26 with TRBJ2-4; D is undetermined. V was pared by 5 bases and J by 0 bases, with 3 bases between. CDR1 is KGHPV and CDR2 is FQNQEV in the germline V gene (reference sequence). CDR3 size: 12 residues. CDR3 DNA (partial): TGTGCCAGCAGTGGGAGTCAAAACACCTTGTAC. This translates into CASSGSQNTLY. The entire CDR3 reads CASSGSQNTLYF.

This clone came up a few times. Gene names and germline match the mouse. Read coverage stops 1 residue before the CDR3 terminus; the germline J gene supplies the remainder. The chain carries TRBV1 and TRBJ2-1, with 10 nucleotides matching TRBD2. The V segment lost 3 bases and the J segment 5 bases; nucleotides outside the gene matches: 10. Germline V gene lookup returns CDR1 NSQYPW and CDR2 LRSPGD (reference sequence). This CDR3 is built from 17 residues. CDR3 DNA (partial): TGCACCTGCAGTGCGCCCCGTCTGGGGGGGCTTGATGCTGAGCAGTTC. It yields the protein CTCSAPRLGGLDAEQF. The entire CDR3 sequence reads CTCSAPRLGGLDAEQFF. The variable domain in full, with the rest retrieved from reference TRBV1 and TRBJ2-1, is VTLLEQNPRWRLVPRGQAVNLRCILKNSQYPWMSWYQQDLQKQLQWLFTLRSPGDKEVKSLPGADYLATRVTDTELRLQVANMSQGRTLYCTCSAPRLGGLDAEQFFGPGTRLTVL.

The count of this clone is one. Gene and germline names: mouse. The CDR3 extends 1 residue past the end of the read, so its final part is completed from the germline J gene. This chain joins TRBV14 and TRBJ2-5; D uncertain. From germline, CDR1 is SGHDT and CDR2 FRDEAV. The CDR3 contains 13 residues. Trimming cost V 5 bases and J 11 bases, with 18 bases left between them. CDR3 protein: CASSPRPEHDQYF. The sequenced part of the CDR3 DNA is TGTGCCAGCAGCCCCAGGCCAGAGCATGACCAGTAC.

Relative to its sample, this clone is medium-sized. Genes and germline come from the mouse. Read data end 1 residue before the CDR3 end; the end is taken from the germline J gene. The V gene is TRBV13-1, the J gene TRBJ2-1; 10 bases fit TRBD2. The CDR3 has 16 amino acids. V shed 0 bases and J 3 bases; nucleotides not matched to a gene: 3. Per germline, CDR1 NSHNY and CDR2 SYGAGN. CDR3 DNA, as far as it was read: TGTGCCAGCAGTGATGCAACTGGGGGGGTCTATGCTGAGCAGTTC. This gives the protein CASSDATGGVYAEQF. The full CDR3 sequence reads CASSDATGGVYAEQFF.

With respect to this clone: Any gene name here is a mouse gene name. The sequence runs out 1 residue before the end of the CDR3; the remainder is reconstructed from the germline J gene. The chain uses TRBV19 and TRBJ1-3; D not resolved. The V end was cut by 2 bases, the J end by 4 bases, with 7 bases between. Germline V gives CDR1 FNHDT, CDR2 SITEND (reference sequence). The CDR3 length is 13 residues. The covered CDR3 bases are TGTGCCAGCAGTATGGGGAGGGGAAATACGCTCTAT. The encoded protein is CASSMGRGNTLY. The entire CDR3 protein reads CASSMGRGNTLYF.

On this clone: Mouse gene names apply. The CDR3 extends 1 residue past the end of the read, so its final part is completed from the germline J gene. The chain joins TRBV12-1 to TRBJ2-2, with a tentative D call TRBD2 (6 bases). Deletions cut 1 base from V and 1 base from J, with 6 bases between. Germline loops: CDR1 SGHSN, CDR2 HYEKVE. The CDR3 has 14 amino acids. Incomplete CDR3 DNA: TGTGCCAGCTCTCTTGGGGGAAACACCGGGCAGCTCTAC. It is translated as CASSLGGNTGQLY. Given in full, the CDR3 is CASSLGGNTGQLYF.

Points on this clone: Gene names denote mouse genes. The CDR3 loop is CASSLWGVQDTQYF. Incomplete CDR3 DNA: TGTGCCAGCTCCCTTTGGGGGGTCCAAGACACCCAGTAC. The chain links TRBV12-1 to TRBJ2-5; 7 bases are a match to TRBD2. The DNA ends 1 residue before the CDR3 does, and the rest of the CDR3 is filled in from the germline J gene. Trimming took 4 bases from V and 2 from J; bases not matched to a gene: 5. The CDR3 loop spans 14 amino acids. The V gene's germline CDR1 is SGHSN and CDR2 HYEKVE.

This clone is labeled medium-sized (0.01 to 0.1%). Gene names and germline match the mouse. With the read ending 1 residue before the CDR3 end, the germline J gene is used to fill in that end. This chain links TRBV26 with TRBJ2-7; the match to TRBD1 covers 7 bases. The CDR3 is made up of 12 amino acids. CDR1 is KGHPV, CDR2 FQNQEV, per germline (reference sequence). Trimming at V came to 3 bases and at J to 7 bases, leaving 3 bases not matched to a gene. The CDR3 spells CASSLTGDEQYF. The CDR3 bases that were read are TGTGCCAGCAGTCTTACAGGGGACGAACAGTAC.

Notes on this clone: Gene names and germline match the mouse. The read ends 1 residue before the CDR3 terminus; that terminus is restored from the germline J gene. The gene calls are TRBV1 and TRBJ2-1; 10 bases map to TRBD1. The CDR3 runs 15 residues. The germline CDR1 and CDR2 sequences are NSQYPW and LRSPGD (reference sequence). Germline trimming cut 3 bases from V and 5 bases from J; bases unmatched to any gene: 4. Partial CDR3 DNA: TGCACCTGCAGTGCGCGGGACAGGGGTGATGCTGAGCAGTTC. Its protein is CTCSARDRGDAEQF. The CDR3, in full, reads CTCSARDRGDAEQFF.

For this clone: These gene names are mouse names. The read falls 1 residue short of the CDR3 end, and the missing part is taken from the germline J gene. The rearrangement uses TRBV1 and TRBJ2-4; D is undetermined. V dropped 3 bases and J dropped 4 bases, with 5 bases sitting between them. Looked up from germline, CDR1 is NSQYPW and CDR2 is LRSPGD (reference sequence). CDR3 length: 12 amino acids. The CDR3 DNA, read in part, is TGCACCTGCAGTGCCACGAAAAACACCTTGTAC. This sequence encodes CTCSATKNTLY. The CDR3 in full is CTCSATKNTLYF.

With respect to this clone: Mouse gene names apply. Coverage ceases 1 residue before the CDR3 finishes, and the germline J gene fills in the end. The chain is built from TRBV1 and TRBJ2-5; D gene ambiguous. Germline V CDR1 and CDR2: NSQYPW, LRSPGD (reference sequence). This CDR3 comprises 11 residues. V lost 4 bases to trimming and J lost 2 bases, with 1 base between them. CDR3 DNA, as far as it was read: TGCACCTGCAGTGGCCAAGACACCCAGTAC. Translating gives CTCSGQDTQY. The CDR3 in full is CTCSGQDTQYF. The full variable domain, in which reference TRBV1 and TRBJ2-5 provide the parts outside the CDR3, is VTLLEQNPRWRLVPRGQAVNLRCILKNSQYPWMSWYQQDLQKQLQWLFTLRSPGDKEVKSLPGADYLATRVTDTELRLQVANMSQGRTLYCTCSGQDTQYFGPGTRLLVL.

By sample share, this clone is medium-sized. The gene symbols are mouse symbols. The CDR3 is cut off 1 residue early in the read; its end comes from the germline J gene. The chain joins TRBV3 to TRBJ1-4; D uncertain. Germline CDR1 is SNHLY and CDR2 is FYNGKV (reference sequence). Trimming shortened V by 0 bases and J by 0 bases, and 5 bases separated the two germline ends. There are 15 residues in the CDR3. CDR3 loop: CASSLAHFSNERLFF. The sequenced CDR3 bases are TGTGCCAGCAGCTTAGCGCATTTTTCCAACGAAAGATTATTT.

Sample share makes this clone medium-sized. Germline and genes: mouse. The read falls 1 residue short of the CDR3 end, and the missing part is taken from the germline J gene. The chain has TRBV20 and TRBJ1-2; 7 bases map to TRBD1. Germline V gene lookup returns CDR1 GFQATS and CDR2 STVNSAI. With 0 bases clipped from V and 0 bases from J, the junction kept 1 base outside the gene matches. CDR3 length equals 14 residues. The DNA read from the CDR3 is TGTGGTGCTAGGGATACAGGGGCAAACTCCGACTACACC. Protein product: CGARDTGANSDYT. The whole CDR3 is CGARDTGANSDYTF.

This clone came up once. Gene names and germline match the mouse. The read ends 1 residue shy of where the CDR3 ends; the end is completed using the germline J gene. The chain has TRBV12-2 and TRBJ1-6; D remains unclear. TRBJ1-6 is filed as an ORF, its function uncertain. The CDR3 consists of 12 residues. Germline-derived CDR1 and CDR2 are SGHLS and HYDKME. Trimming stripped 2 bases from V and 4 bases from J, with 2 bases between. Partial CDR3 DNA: TGTGCCAGCTCTCAGTATAATTCGCCCCTCTAC. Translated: CASSQYNSPLY. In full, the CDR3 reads CASSQYNSPLYF.

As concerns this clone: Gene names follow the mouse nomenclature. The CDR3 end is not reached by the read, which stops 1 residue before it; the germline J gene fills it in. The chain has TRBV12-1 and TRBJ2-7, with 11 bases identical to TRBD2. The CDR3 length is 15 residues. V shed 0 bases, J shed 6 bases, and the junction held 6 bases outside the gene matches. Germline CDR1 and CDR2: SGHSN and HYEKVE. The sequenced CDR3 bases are TGTGCCAGCTCTCTCGGTCACTGGGGGGGCTTTGAACAGTAC. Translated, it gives CASSLGHWGGFEQY. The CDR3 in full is CASSLGHWGGFEQYF.

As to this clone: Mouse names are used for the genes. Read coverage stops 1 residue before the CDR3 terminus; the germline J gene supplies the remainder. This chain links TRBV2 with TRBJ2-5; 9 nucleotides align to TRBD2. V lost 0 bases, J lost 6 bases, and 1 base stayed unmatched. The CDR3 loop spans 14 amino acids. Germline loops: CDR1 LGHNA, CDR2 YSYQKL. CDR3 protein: CASSQDLGGDTQYF. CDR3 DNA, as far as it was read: TGTGCCAGCAGCCAAGACCTGGGGGGGGACACCCAGTAC. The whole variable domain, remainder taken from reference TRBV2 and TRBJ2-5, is DPKIIQKPKYLVAVTGSEKILICEQYLGHNAMYWYRQSAKKPLEFMFSYSYQKLMDNQTASSRFQPQSSKKNHLDLQITALKPDDSATYFCASSQDLGGDTQYFGPGTRLLVL.

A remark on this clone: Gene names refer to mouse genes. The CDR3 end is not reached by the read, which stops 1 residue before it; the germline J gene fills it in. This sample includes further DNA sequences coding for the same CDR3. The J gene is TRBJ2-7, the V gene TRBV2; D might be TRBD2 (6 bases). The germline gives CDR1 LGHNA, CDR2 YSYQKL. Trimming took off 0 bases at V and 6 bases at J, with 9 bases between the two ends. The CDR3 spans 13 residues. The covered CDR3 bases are TGTGCCAGCAGCCAAGACCGGGACTCTGAACAGTAC. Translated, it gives CASSQDRDSEQY. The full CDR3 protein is CASSQDRDSEQYF.